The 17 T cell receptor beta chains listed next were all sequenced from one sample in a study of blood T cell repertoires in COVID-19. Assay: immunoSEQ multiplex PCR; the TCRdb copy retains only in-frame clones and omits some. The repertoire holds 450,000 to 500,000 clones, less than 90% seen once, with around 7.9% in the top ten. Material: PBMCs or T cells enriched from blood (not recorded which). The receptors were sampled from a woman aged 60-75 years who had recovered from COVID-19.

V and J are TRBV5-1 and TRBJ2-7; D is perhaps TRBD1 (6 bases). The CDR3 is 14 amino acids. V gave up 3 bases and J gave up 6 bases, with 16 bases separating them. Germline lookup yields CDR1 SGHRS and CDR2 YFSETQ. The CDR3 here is CASSSTHRESEQYF. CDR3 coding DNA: TGCGCCAGCAGCTCCACTCACAGGGAGAGCGAGCAGTACTTC. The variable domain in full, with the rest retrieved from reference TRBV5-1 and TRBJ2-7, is KAGVTQTPRYLIKTRGQQVTLSCSPISGHRSVSWYQQTPGQGLQFLFEYFSETQRNKGNFPGRFSGRQFSNSRSEMNVSTLELGDSALYLCASSSTHRESEQYFGPGTRLTVT.

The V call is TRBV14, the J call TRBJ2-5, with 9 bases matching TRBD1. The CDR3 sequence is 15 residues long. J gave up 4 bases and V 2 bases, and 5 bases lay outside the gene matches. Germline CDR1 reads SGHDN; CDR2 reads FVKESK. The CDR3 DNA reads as TGTGCCAGCAGCCAACCGGGACAGGGTAGAGAGACCCAGTACTTC. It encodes CASSQPGQGRETQYF.

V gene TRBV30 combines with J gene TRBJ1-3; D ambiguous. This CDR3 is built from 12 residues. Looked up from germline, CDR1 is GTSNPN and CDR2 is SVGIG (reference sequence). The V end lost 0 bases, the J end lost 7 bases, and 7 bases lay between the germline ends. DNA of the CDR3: TGTGCCTGGAGTGTACGGGAGAACACCATATATTTT. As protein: CAWSVRENTIYF.

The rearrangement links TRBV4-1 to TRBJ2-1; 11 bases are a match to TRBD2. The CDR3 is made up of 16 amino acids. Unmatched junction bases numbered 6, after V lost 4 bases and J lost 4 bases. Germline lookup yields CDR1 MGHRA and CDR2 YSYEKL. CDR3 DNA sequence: TGCGCCAGCAGCCCAGGACTAGCGGGCACATACAATGAGCAGTTCTTC. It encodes CASSPGLAGTYNEQFF.

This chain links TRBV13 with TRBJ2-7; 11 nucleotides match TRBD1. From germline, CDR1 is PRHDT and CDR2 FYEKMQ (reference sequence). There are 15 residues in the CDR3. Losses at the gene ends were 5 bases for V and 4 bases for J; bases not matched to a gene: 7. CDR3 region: CASSLGTGGGYEQYF. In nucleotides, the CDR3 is TGTGCCAGCAGCCTTGGGACAGGGGGAGGGTACGAGCAGTACTTC.

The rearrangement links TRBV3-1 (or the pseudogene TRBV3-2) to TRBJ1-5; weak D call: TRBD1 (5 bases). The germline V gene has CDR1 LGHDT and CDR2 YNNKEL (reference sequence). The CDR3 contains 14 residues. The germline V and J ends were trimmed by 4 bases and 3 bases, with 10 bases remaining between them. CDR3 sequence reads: CASSLGGLNQPQHF. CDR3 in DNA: TGTGCCAGCAGCCTCGGGGGTCTCAATCAGCCCCAGCATTTT.

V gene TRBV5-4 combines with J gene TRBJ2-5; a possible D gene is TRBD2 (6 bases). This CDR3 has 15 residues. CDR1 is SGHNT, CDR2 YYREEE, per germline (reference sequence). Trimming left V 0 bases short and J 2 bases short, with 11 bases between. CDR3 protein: CASSLEIREQETQYF. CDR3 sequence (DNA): TGTGCCAGCAGCTTGGAAATCCGGGAGCAAGAGACCCAGTACTTC. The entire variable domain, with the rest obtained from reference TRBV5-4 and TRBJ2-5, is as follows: ETGVTQSPTHLIKTRGQQVTLRCSSQSGHNTVSWYQQALGQGPQFIFQYYREEENGRGNFPPRFSGLQFPNYSSELNVNALELDDSALYLCASSLEIREQETQYFGPGTRLLVL.

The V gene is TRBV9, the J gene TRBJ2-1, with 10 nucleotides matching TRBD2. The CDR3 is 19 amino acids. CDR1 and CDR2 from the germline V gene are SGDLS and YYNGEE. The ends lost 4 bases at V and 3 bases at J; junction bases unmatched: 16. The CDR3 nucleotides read TGTGCCAGCAGCTTTACCGGGACTAGCGCCCATCGAGACTACAATGAGCAGTTCTTC. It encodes CASSFTGTSAHRDYNEQFF.

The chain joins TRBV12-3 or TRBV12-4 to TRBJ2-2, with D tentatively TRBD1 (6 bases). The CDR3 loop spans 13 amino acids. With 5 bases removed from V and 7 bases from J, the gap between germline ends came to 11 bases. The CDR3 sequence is CASSPSGVGELFF. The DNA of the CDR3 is TGTGCCAGCAGTCCATCAGGGGTCGGGGAGCTGTTTTTT.

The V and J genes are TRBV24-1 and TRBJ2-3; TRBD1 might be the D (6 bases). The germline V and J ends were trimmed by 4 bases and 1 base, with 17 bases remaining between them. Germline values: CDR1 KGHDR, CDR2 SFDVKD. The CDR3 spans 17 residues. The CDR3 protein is CATSDPRGSRGTDTQYF. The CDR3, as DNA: TGTGCCACCAGTGACCCCAGGGGCTCCCGCGGCACAGATACGCAGTATTTT.

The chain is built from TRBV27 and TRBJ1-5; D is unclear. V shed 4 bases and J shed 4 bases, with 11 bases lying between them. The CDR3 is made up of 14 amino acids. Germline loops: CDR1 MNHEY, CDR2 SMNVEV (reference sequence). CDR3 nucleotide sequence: TGTGCCAGCAGTTCCGGTCCCCGTAATCAGCCCCAGCATTTT. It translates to CASSSGPRNQPQHF.

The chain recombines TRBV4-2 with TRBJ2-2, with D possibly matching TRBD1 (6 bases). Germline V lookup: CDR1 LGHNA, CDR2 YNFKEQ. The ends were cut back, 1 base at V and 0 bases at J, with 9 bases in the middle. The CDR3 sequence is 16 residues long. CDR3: CASSQAGGPNTGELFF. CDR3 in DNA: TGTGCCAGCAGCCAAGCTGGGGGCCCGAACACCGGGGAGCTGTTTTTT.

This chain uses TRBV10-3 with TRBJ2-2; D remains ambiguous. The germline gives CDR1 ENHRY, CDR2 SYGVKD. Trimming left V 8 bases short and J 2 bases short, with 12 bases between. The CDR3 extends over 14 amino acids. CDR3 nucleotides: TGTGCCATCTCCCCGACTCATAACACCGGGGAGCTGTTTTTT. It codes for CAISPTHNTGELFF.

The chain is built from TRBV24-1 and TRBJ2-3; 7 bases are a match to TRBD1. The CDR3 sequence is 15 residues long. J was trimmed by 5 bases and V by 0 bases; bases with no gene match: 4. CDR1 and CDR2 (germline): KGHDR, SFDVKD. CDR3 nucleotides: TGTGCCACCAGTGATTTGAGACAGGGTGTAGATACGCAGTATTTT. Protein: CATSDLRQGVDTQYF.

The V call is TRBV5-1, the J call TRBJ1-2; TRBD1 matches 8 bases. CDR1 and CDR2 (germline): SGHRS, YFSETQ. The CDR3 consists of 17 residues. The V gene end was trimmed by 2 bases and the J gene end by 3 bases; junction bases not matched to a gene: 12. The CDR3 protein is CASSFRTGQMVDYGYTF. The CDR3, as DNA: TGCGCCAGCAGCTTTCGGACAGGGCAGATGGTAGACTATGGCTACACCTTC. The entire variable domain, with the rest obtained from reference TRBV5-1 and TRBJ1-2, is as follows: KAGVTQTPRYLIKTRGQQVTLSCSPISGHRSVSWYQQTPGQGLQFLFEYFSETQRNKGNFPGRFSGRQFSNSRSEMNVSTLELGDSALYLCASSFRTGQMVDYGYTFGSGTRLTVV.

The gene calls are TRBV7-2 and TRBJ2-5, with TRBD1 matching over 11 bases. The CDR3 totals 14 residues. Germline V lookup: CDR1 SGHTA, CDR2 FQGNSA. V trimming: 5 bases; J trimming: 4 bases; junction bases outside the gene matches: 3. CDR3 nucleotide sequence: TGTGCCAGCAGCGCGGACAGGGGGCGAGAGACCCAGTACTTC. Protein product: CASSADRGRETQYF.

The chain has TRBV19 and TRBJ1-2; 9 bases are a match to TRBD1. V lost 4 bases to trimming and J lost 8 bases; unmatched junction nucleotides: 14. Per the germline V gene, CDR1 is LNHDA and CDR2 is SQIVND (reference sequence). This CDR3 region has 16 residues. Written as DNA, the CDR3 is TGTGCCAGTAGTACGACCGGGACAGGGTTCGTAGAGGGCTACACCTTC. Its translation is CASSTTGTGFVEGYTF.